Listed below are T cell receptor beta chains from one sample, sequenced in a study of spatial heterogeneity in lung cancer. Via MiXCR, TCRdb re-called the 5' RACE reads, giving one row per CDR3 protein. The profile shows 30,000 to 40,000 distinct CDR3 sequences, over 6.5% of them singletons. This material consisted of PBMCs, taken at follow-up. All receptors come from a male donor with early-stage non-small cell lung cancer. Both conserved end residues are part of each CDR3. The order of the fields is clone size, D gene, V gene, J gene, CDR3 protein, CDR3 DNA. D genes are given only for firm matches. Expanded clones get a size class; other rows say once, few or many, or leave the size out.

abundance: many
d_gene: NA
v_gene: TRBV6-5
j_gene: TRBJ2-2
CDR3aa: CASSYNTGELFF
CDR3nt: TGTGCCAGCAGTTACAACACCGGGGAGCTGTTTTTT

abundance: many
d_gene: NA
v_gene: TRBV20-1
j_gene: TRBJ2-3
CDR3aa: CSAEGGVTDTQYF
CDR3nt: TGCAGTGCTGAGGGGGGGGTGACAGATACGCAGTATTTT

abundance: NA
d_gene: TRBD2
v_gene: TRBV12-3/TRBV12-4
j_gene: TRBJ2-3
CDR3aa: CASSLTGGGAADTQYF
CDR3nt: TGTGCCAGCAGTTTAACAGGCGGGGGGGCGGCAGATACGCAGTATTTT

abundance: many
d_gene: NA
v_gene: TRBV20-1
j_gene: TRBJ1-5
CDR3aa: CSARGNSNQPQHF
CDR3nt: TGCAGTGCTAGGGGTAATAGCAATCAGCCCCAGCATTTT

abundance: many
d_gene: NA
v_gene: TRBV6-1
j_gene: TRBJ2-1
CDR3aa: CASSEEATGYYNEQFF
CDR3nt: TGTGCCAGCAGTGAAGAAGCTACAGGGTACTACAATGAGCAGTTCTTC

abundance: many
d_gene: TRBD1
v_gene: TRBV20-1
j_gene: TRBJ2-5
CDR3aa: CSAWDSRETQYF
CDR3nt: TGCAGTGCTTGGGACAGTAGAGAGACCCAGTACTTC

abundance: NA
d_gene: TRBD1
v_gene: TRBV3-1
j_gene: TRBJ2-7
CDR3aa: CASSYAGTGPYEQYF
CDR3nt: TGTGCCAGCAGTTACGCCGGGACAGGGCCCTACGAGCAGTACTTC

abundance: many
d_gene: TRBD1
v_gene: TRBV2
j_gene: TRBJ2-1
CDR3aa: CASAGTGQFF
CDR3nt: TGTGCCAGCGCCGGGACAGGGCAGTTCTTC

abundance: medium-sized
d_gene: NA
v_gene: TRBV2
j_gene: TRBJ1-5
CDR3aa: CASSEYSSNQPQHF
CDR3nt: TGTGCCAGCAGTGAATATAGTAGCAATCAGCCCCAGCATTTT

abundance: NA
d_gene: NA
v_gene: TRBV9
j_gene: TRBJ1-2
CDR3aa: CASSADGWSRDYGYTF
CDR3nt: TGTGCCAGCAGCGCCGACGGGTGGTCGAGGGACTATGGCTACACCTTC

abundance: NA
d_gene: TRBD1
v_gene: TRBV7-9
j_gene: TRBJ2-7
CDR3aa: CASSSPDRAYISYEQYF
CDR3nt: TGTGCCAGCAGCTCCCCGGACAGGGCTTATATTTCCTACGAGCAGTACTTC

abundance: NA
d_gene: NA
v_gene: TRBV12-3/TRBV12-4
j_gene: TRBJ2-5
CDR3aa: CASSSGALKETQYF
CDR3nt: TGTGCCAGCAGTTCCGGGGCCCTGAAGGAGACCCAGTACTTC

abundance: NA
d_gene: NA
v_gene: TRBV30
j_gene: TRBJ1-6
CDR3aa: CAWTSGQRYNSPLHF
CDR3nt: TGTGCCTGGACATCTGGACAGCGATATAATTCACCCCTCCACTTT

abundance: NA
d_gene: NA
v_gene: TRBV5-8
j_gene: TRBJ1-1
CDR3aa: CASSLLGTEAFF
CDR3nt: TGTGCCAGCAGCTTGTTGGGAACTGAAGCTTTCTTT

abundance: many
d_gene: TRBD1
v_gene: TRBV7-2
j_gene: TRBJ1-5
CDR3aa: CASSLFGTGGVGSNQPQHF
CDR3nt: TGTGCCAGCAGCTTATTCGGGACAGGGGGCGTCGGAAGCAATCAGCCCCAGCATTTT

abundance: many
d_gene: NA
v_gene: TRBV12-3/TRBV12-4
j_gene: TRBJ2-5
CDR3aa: CASSPRARGQTQYF
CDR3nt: TGTGCCAGCAGTCCAAGGGCGCGGGGACAGACCCAGTACTTC

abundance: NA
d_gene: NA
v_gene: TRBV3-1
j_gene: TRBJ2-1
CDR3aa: CASSQQGGSYNEQFF
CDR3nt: TGTGCCAGCAGCCAACAGGGCGGCTCCTACAATGAGCAGTTCTTC

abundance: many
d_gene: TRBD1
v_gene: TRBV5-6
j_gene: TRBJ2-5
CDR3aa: CASSETGTVVETQYF
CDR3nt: TGTGCCAGCAGCGAAACCGGGACAGTTGTAGAGACCCAGTACTTC

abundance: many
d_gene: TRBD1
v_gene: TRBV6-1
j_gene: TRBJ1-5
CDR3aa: CASILQGQSNQPQHF
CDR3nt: TGTGCCAGCATCCTCCAGGGACAGAGCAATCAGCCCCAGCATTTT

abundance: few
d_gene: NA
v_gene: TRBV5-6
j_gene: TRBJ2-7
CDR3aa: CASSLGRSYEQYF
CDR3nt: TGTGCCAGCAGCTTGGGCAGGTCCTACGAGCAGTACTTC

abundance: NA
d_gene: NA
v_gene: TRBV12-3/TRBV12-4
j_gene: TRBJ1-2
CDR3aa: CASSLRAVLSGYTF
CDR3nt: TGTGCCAGCAGTTTACGGGCAGTCCTATCCGGCTACACCTTC

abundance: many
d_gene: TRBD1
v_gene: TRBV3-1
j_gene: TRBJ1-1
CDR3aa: CASSQGQGGGTEAFF
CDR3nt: TGTGCCAGCAGCCAAGGACAGGGAGGGGGCACTGAAGCTTTCTTT

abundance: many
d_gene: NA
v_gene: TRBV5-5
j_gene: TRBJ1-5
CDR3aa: CASSLEMYSNQPQHF
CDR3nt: TGTGCCAGCAGCTTGGAGATGTATAGCAATCAGCCCCAGCATTTT

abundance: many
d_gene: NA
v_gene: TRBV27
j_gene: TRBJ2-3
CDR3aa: CASSFGYTDTQYF
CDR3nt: TGTGCCAGCAGTTTTGGATACACAGATACGCAGTATTTT

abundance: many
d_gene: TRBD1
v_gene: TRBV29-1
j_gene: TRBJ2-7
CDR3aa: CSVEGDREYEQYF
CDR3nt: TGCAGCGTTGAAGGGGACAGGGAGTACGAGCAGTACTTC

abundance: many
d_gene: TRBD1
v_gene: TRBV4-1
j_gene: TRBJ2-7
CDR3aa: CASSQEGTDSYEQYF
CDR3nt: TGCGCCAGCAGCCAAGAGGGGACAGACTCCTACGAGCAGTACTTC

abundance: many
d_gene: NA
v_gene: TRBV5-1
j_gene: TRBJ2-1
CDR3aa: CASSLSRNEQFF
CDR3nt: TGCGCCAGCAGCTTGTCACGAAATGAGCAGTTCTTC

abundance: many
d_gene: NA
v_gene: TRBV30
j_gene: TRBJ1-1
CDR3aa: CAWSPPGTNQAFF
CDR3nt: TGTGCCTGGAGCCCCCCGGGGACTAATCAAGCTTTCTTT

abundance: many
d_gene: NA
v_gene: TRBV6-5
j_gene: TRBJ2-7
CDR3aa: CASSPSTTGWTYEQYF
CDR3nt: TGTGCCAGCAGTCCTTCGACGACAGGTTGGACCTACGAGCAGTACTTC

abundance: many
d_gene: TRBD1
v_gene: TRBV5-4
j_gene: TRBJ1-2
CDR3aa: CASSLAGGTGYGYTF
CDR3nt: TGTGCCAGCAGCTTGGCCGGCGGGACAGGCTATGGCTACACCTTC

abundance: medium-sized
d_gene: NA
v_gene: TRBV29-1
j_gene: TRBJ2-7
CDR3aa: CSVGSLDRIGGEQYF
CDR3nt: TGCAGCGTTGGTTCCTTGGACCGAATTGGGGGGGAGCAGTACTTC

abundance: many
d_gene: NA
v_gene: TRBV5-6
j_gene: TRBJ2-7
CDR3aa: CASSLRYEQYF
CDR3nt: TGTGCCAGCAGCTTGAGGTACGAGCAGTACTTC

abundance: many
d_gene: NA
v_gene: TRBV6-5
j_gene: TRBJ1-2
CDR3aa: CASSYLDRQYGYTF
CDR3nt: TGTGCCAGCAGTTACCTTGACAGGCAGTATGGCTACACCTTC

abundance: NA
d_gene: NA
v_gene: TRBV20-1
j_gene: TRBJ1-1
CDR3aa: CSAPLGGRTEAFF
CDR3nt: TGCAGTGCTCCCCTGGGGGGAAGGACTGAAGCTTTCTTT

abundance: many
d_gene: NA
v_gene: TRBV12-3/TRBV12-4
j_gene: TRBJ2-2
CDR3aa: CASSTLLLGELFF
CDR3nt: TGTGCCAGCAGCACCTTACTGTTGGGGGAGCTGTTTTTT

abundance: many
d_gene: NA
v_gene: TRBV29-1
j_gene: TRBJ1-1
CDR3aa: CSERGSNTEAFF
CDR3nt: TGCAGCGAGCGGGGATCGAACACTGAAGCTTTCTTT

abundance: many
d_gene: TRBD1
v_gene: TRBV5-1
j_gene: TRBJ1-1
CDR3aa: CASSPRGTSEAFF
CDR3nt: TGCGCCAGCAGCCCCAGGGGGACGTCTGAAGCTTTCTTT

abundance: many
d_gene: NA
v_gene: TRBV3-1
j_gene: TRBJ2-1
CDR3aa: CASSQDTSSYNEQFF
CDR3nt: TGTGCCAGCAGTCAGGACACTAGCTCCTACAATGAGCAGTTCTTC

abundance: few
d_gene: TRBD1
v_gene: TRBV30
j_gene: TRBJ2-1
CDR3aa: CASEAAGGFHGLQFF
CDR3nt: TGTGCCTCAGAGGCGGCAGGGGGTTTCCACGGGTTGCAATTCTTC

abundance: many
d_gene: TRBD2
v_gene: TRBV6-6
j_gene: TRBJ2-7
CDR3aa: CASSPSGGLAGDYGQYF
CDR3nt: TGTGCCAGCAGCCCATCCGGAGGGCTAGCGGGGGATTACGGGCAGTACTTC

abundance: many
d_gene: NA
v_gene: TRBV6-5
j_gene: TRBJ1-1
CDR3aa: CASSYTGTLAEAFF
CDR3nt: TGTGCCAGCAGTTACACAGGGACACTAGCTGAAGCTTTCTTT

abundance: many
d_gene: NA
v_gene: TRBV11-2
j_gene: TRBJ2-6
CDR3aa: CASSLAVLAGANVLTF
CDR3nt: TGTGCCAGCAGCTTAGCGGTTTTGGCTGGGGCCAACGTCCTGACTTTC

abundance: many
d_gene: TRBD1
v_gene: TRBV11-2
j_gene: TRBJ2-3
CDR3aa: CASSRDRGAQYF
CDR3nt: TGTGCCAGCAGCAGGGACAGGGGTGCGCAGTATTTT

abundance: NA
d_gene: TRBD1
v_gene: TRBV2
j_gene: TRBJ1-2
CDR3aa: CASSSPGVGQGASGYTF
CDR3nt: TGTGCCAGCAGTAGCCCCGGCGTTGGACAGGGGGCGAGTGGCTACACCTTC

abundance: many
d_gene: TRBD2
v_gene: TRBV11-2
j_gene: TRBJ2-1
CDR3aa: CASSFSGGAWNEQFF
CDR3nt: TGTGCCAGCAGCTTTAGCGGGGGGGCCTGGAATGAGCAGTTCTTC

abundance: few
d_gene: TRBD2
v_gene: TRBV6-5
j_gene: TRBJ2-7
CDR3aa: CASSLSSGVSYEQYF
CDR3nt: TGTGCCAGCAGCCTATCTAGCGGGGTGTCCTACGAGCAGTACTTC

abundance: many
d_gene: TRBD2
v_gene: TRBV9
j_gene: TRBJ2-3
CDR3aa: CASSRLLAGGTDTQYF
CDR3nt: TGTGCCAGCAGCCGTCTACTAGCGGGGGGCACAGATACGCAGTATTTT